The text below deals with one TCR beta chain. The antigen remains undetermined. The whole isolated RNA underwent reverse transcription, so sequencing captured expressed TCRB transcripts. Sequencing was performed with immunoSEQ multiplex PCR; in TCRdb, only in-frame clones are kept and a portion is missing. The table has over 700,000 clones, roughly 17% seen once. This sample was included in a study of beta chain features in type 1 diabetes. Study observations and caveats: Type 1 diabetes patients had fewer VDJ junction insertions and more deletions.

Germline V lookup: CDR1 MNHEY, CDR2 SVGAGI. With 6 bases removed from V and 3 bases from J, the gap between germline ends came to 11 bases. The CDR3 is 13 amino acids. The chain has TRBV6-5 and TRBJ1-1, with no clear D. The sample taken for sequencing was naive CD4+ T cells from blood. This sequence originates from a young woman in good health. The CDR3 sequence: CASRGSMDTEAFF. The CDR3 nucleotides read TGTGCCAGCAGGGGTAGTATGGACACTGAAGCTTTCTTT.